A single sample gave rise to the 13 T cell receptor beta chains below, sequenced in a study of blood T cell repertoires in COVID-19. Here immunoSEQ multiplex PCR was the method, and the copy in TCRdb shows in-frame clones only, minus some. The sample has approximately 260,000 clones, roughly 81% seen once. Sequencing was done on a sample of PBMCs or T cells enriched from blood (not recorded which). All receptors derive from a woman aged 45-65 years who had been exposed to COVID-19.

DNA for the CDR3: TGTGCCAGCAGCCAAGATGACAGGAACTCTGGAAACACCATATATTTT. Encoded protein: CASSQDDRNSGNTIYF. This sequence joins TRBV4-2 and TRBJ1-3, with a tentative D call TRBD1 (6 bases). Germline V lookup: CDR1 LGHNA, CDR2 YNFKEQ. The CDR3 loop spans 16 amino acids. Trimming left V 0 bases short and J 0 bases short, with 9 bases between.

The chain carries TRBV28 and TRBJ1-4; possibly TRBD1 for D (5 bases). The V end was cut by 3 bases, the J end by 0 bases, with 8 bases between. CDR1 is MDHEN, CDR2 SYDVKM, per germline. The CDR3 length is 15 residues. CDR3 in amino acids: CASSLGGATNEKLFF. In DNA, the CDR3 is TGTGCCAGCAGTTTGGGGGGGGCAACTAATGAAAAACTGTTTTTT.

This chain joins TRBV28 and TRBJ1-3; D ambiguous. CDR1 is MDHEN and CDR2 is SYDVKM in the germline V gene. V lost 4 bases and J lost 5, with 12 bases in between. The CDR3 runs to 14 residues. Written as DNA, the CDR3 is TGTGCCAGCAGTTCCCAAGCCGTAAGAAACACCATATATTTT. It codes for CASSSQAVRNTIYF.

The V call is TRBV15, the J call TRBJ2-3, with 9 bases identical to TRBD2. The V segment lost 7 bases and the J segment 5 bases; nucleotides outside the gene matches: 13. This CDR3 spans 16 amino acids. Germline V gene sequence: CDR1 LNHNV, CDR2 YYDKDF (reference sequence). CDR3 protein: CATTKAIAGVQDTQYF. CDR3 in DNA: TGTGCCACCACTAAGGCCATAGCGGGGGTGCAAGATACGCAGTATTTT.

The chain recombines TRBV29-1 with TRBJ1-2; a weak D match, TRBD1 (5 bases). V lost 4 bases and J lost 6, with 6 bases in between. Germline CDR1 SQVTM, CDR2 ANQGSEA. The CDR3 is made up of 10 amino acids. CDR3 in amino acids: CSVGGDGYTF. CDR3 in DNA: TGCAGCGTTGGGGGGGATGGCTACACCTTC.

V usage is TRBV7-3 and J usage is TRBJ2-3; 10 positions match TRBD1. CDR1 is SGHTA and CDR2 is FQGTGA in the germline V gene. Trimming took 6 bases from V and 2 from J; bases not matched to a gene: 8. The CDR3 totals 16 residues. CDR3: CASSKGTGVDTDTQYF. The CDR3 DNA reads TGTGCCAGCAGTAAGGGGACAGGGGTGGACACAGATACGCAGTATTTT.

This chain joins TRBV4-2 and TRBJ2-4; 9 nucleotides line up with TRBD2. The CDR3 contains 15 residues. With 0 bases clipped from V and 6 bases from J, the junction kept 3 bases outside the gene matches. From germline, CDR1 is LGHNA and CDR2 YNFKEQ. The CDR3 DNA follows: TGTGCCAGCAGCCAAGATGTGCGGGGGGGAAACATTCAGTACTTC. This gives the protein CASSQDVRGGNIQYF.

The chain joins TRBV18 to TRBJ1-3; D gene uncertain. Trimming took 2 bases from V and 0 from J, leaving 11 bases between them. This CDR3 is 16 amino acids long. Germline loops: CDR1 KGHSH, CDR2 LQKENI. The DNA of the CDR3 is TGTGCCAGCTCACCAGGACTGGCCAGCTCTGGAAACACCATATATTTT. Translation: CASSPGLASSGNTIYF.

V is TRBV28 and J is TRBJ2-1; TRBD2 matches 9 bases. Germline-derived CDR1 and CDR2 are MDHEN and SYDVKM. The ends lost 7 bases at V and 1 base at J; junction bases unmatched: 8. This CDR3 spans 16 amino acids. In nucleotides, the CDR3 is TGTGCCAGCATAGGCAGCGGGGGGATGTCCTACAATGAGCAGTTCTTC. Amino acids: CASIGSGGMSYNEQFF.

The CDR3 loop is CASGGFKDSSSYGYTF. CDR3 DNA sequence: TGTGCTAGTGGCGGTTTTAAGGACAGTAGCAGCTATGGCTACACCTTC. This rearrangement joins TRBV12-5 to TRBJ1-2; D is possibly TRBD1 (6 bases). The CDR3 totals 16 residues. The ends were cut back, 6 bases at V and 4 bases at J, with 21 bases in the middle. The germline CDR1 and CDR2 sequences are LGHNT and FRNRAP.

CDR3 region: CASSGTGVGGYTF. The DNA of the CDR3 is TGTGCCAGCAGCGGGACAGGGGTGGGTGGCTACACCTTC. This chain joins TRBV5-4 and TRBJ1-2; the match to TRBD1 covers 10 bases. From germline, CDR1 is SGHNT and CDR2 YYREEE (reference sequence). The CDR3 contains 13 residues. The trim removed 4 bases at V and 7 bases at J, leaving 4 bases unmatched.

The V gene is TRBV6-5, the J gene TRBJ1-2; D is unclear. Trimming removed 6 bases at V and 4 bases at J, with 12 bases between. The CDR3 consists of 13 residues. CDR1 is MNHEY, CDR2 SVGAGI, per germline. The CDR3 is CASRENLGYGYTF. The DNA of the CDR3 is TGTGCCAGCAGGGAGAACCTTGGCTATGGCTACACCTTC.

V and J are TRBV7-2 and TRBJ2-7; D not certain. The V end lost 4 bases, the J end lost 0 bases, and 4 bases lay between the germline ends. The CDR3 is 12 amino acids. Germline V lookup: CDR1 SGHTA, CDR2 FQGNSA. CDR3 in DNA: TGTGCCAGCAGCTCCCGCTCCTACGAGCAGTACTTC. It yields the protein CASSSRSYEQYF.